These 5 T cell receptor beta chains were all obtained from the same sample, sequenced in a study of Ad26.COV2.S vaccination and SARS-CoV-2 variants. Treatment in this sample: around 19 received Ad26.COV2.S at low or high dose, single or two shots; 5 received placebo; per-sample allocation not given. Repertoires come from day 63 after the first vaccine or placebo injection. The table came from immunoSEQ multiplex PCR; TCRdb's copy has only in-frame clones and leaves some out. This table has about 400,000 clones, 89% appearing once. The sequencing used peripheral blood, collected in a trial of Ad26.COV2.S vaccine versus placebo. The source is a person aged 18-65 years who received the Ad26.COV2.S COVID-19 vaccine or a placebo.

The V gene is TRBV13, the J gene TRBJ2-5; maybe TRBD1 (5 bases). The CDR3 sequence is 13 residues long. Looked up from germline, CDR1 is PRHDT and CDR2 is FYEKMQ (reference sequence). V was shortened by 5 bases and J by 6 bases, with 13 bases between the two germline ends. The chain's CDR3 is CASSPPGRQTQYF. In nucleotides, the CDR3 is TGTGCCAGCAGCCCCCCAGGGCGGCAGACCCAGTACTTC.

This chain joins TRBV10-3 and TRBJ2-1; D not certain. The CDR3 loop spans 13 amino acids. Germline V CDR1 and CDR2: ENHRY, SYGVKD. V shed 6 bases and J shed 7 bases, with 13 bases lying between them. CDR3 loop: CAISNTEENEQFF. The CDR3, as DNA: TGTGCCATCAGCAATACAGAGGAGAATGAGCAGTTCTTC.

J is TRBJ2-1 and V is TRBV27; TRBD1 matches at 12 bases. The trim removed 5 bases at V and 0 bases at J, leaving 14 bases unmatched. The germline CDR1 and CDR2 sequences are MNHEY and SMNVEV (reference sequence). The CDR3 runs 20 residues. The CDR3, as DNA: TGTGCCAGCAGTCCCCCTTCCGGGACAGGGGGCCTTCGCTCCTACAATGAGCAGTTCTTC. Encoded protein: CASSPPSGTGGLRSYNEQFF.

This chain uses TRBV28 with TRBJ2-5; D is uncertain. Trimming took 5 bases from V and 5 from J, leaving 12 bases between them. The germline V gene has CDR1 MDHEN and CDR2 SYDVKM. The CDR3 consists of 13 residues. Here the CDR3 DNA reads TGTGCCAGCAGTATCACCGGCTCCGAGACCCAGTACTTC. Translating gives CASSITGSETQYF.

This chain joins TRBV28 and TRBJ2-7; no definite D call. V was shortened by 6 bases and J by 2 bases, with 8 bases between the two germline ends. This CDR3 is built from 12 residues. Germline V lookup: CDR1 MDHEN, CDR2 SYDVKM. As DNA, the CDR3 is TGTGCCAGCAGCCTATTAACCTACGAGCAGTACTTC. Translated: CASSLLTYEQYF.